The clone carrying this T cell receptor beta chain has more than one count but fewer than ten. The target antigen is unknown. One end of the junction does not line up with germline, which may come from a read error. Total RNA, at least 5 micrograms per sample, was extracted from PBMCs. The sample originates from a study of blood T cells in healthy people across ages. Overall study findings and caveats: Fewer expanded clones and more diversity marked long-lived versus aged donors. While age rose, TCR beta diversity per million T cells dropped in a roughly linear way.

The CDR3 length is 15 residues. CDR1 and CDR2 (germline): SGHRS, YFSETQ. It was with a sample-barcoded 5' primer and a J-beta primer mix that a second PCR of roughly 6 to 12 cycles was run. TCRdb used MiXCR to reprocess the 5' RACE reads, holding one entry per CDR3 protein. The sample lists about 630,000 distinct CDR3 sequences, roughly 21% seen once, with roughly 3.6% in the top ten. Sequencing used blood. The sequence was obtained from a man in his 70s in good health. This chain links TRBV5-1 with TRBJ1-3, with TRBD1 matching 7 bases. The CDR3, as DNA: TGCGTCAGCAGCGAAAGACAGGGCTCTGGAAACACCATATATTTT. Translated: CVSSERQGSGNTIYF.